This record covers a single T cell receptor (beta chain). This sample stems from a study of blood T cell repertoires in COVID-19. Germline CDR1 and CDR2: ENHRY and SYGVKD. The length of the CDR3 is 13 residues. Trimming took off 0 bases at V and 6 bases at J, with 6 bases between the two ends. The assay was immunoSEQ multiplex PCR, and TCRdb's table has in-frame clones only and misses some. The sample has approximately 350,000 clones, around 83% seen once; the top ten hold about 5.4%. Source material: PBMCs or T cells enriched from blood (not recorded which). J is TRBJ2-1 and V is TRBV10-3, with D maybe TRBD1 (5 bases). This TCR derives from a woman between 45 and 65 years old who had recovered from COVID-19. CDR3 protein: CAISESRGNEQFF. In nucleotides, the CDR3 is TGTGCCATCAGTGAGTCAAGGGGCAATGAGCAGTTCTTC.